This T cell receptor (beta chain) was documented in a study of post-analysis software for immune sequencing data. Study-wide points: Five TRBV segments, including TRBV5-6, TRBV5-1 and TRBV20-1, were more frequent in patients than controls.

Unique molecular identifiers had been added to the TCR beta cDNA libraries. TCRdb re-analysed the PCR reads in MiXCR, keeping a single row per CDR3 protein. The sample records about 820,000 distinct CDR3 sequences, about 50% being singletons. Germline lookup yields CDR1 SGHRS and CDR2 YFSETQ. This CDR3 has 16 residues. V was clipped by 1 base and J by 0 bases, with 11 bases between them. Worth noting for this clonotype: Its antigen is currently unknown.

V and J are TRBV5-1 and TRBJ2-1; unclear D gene. This clonotype was sampled from a girl between 10 and 17 years old with multiple sclerosis. The sequenced sample consisted of blood. CDR3 sequence reads: CASSLLGKSSYNEQFF. CDR3 coding DNA: TGCGCCAGCAGCTTGTTGGGGAAGAGCTCCTACAATGAGCAGTTCTTC.